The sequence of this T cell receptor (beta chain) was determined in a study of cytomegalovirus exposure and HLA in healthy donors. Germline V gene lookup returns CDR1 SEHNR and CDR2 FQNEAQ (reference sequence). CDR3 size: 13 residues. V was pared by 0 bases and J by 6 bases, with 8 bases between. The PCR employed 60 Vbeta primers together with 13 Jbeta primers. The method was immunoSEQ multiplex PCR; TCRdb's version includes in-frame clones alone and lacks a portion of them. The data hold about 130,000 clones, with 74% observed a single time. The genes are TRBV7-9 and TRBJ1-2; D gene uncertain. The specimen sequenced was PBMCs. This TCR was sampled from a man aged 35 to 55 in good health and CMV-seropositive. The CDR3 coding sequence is TGTGCCAGCAGCTTAGCGCGGTCCGATGGCTACACCTTC. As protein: CASSLARSDGYTF.